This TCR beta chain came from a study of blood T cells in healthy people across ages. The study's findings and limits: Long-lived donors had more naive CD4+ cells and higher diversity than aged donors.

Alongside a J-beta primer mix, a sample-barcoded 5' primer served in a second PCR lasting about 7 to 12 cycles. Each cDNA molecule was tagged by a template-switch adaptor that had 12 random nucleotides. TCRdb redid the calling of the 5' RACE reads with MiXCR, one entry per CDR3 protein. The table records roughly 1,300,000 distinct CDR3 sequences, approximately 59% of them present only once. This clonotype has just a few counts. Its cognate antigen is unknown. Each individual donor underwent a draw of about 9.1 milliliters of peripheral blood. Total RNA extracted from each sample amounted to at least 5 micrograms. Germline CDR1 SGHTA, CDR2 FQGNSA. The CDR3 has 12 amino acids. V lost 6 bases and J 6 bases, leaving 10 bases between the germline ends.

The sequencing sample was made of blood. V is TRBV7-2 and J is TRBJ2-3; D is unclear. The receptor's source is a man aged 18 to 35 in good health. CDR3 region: CASSRPLDTQYF. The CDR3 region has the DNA TGTGCCAGCAGTCGGCCCCTCGATACGCAGTATTTT.